The clone carrying this TCR beta chain was counted only a few times. This record belongs to a study of T cells after yellow fever vaccination. Study findings and constraints: Booster samples showed a return of most primary-vaccination clones (about 96% CD4, approximately 85% CD8). Clonotype sharing between CD4 and CD8 compartments was small. A weaker secondary response peaked on day 5, the primary on day 15.

They built TCR cDNA with 5'RACE template switching, a step that put in a universal primer site and UMIs. MiXCR was run by TCRdb on the 5' RACE reads, yielding one entry per CDR3 protein. This sample carries about 85,000 distinct CDR3 sequences, about 14% of them seen once, and the ten largest clones take 20% to 25%. CDR1 is LNHDA, CDR2 SQIVND, per germline (reference sequence). With V trimmed by 2 bases and J by 3 bases, 6 bases remained unmatched. The CDR3 loop spans 16 amino acids. Sequences were derived from CD8+ T cells not binding an NS4B(214-222) dextramer, sorted from PBMCs, sampled around 3 weeks after the first yellow fever vaccination. This receptor was identified in a man aged 18 to 29 who received the YFV17D yellow fever vaccine. This sequence joins TRBV19 and TRBJ2-7; 11 nucleotides match TRBD2. The CDR3 protein is CASSISPLAGVYEQYF. The CDR3 nucleotides are TGTGCCAGTAGTATATCTCCACTAGCGGGGGTCTACGAGCAGTACTTC.